Listed here are 10 T cell receptor beta chains from one sample, sequenced in a study of Graves' ophthalmopathy and Graves' hyperthyroidism. Scientists amplified the TCR beta CDR3 regions from RNA transcripts. Following a first-round RT-PCR that used HTBI primers, a second-round multiplex PCR was carried out. TCRdb itself ran the multiplex PCR reads through MiXCR, one entry per CDR3 protein. The repertoire holds over a million distinct CDR3 sequences, about two fifths seen once, with around 10% in the top ten. The specimen sequenced was peripheral blood or thyroid tissue (not recorded which). The source of these receptors is an adult man with Graves' hyperthyroidism.

This clonotype occurred many times. The chain joins TRBV2 to TRBJ2-2; D remains unclear. CDR3 length: 13 amino acids. Germline values: CDR1 SNHLY, CDR2 FYNNEI. V lost 7 bases to trimming and J lost 3 bases, with 9 bases between them. For the CDR3, the DNA is TGTGCCAGCAAGGACCTCGACACCGGGGAGCTGTTTTTT. This translates into CASKDLDTGELFF.

V gene TRBV12-3 or TRBV12-4 combines with J gene TRBJ1-2; D remains unclear. There are 12 residues in the CDR3. The germline V and J ends were trimmed by 6 bases and 7 bases, with 12 bases remaining between them. The CDR3 DNA reads TGTGCCAGCAGCCCCCCACCCGCTGGCTACACCTTC. This gives the protein CASSPPPAGYTF.

Details on this clonotype: A read error is possible here, since a much larger clone lies one base away. V gene TRBV12-3 or TRBV12-4 combines with J gene TRBJ1-1; TRBD1 might be the D (5 bases). CDR3 length: 14 residues. V lost 6 bases, J lost 1 base, and 12 bases lay in between. The CDR3 spells CASRRGGWNTEAFF. The CDR3 bases are TGTGCCAGCAGGAGGGGCGGATGGAACACTGAAGCTTTCTTT.

The chain links TRBV6-2 or TRBV6-3 to TRBJ2-2; 8 bases align to TRBD1. From germline, CDR1 is MNHEY and CDR2 SVGEGT. This CDR3 is 15 amino acids long. V was clipped by 7 bases and J by 1 base; unmatched bases: 5. As DNA, the CDR3 is TGTGCCAGCACCCCGGACAGGGAGAACACCGGGGAGCTGTTTTTT. Amino acids: CASTPDRENTGELFF.

This clonotype appeared many times. The chain recombines TRBV29-1 with TRBJ2-2; D remains ambiguous. The V end lost 3 bases, the J end lost 0 bases, and 11 bases lay between the germline ends. The CDR3 length is 15 residues. Per germline, CDR1 SQVTM and CDR2 ANQGSEA. The CDR3 sequence: CSVEDRVSNTGELFF. As DNA, the CDR3 is TGCAGCGTTGAGGACCGTGTATCGAACACCGGGGAGCTGTTTTTT.

This clonotype was seen repeatedly, ten times or more. The chain couples TRBV5-6 to TRBJ2-5; D unclear. Trimming removed 3 bases from V and 7 bases from J, with 16 bases in between. Germline V lookup: CDR1 SGHDT, CDR2 YYEEEE. The CDR3 extends over 14 amino acids. The CDR3, as DNA: TGTGCCAGCAGCTCCCCTAGACGGAAGGGGACCCAGTACTTC. Translation: CASSSPRRKGTQYF.

Here the CDR3 DNA reads TGTGCCAGCAGTTACGCTTGGGGCCGGGGCAATCAGCCCCAGCATTTT. It codes for CASSYAWGRGNQPQHF. The J gene is TRBJ1-5, the V gene TRBV6-5, with a tentative D call TRBD1 (5 bases). Germline loops: CDR1 MNHEY, CDR2 SVGAGI. V was shortened by 2 bases and J by 2 bases, with 13 bases between the two germline ends. The CDR3 spans 16 residues.

This clonotype was recorded a few times. This may arise from a read error, as a much more abundant clone is one base away. The V and J genes are TRBV29-1 and TRBJ1-2; possible D gene TRBD1, 5 bases. The V and J ends lost 4 bases and 4 bases respectively, with 16 bases between them. The germline CDR1 and CDR2 sequences are SQVTM and ANQGSEA. The CDR3 covers 14 residues. CDR3 loop: CSVAGSGVPYGYTF. Written as DNA, the CDR3 is TGCAGCGTTGCGGGCTCGGGGGTCCCCTATGGCTACACCTTC.

The V and J genes are TRBV28 and TRBJ2-5; the match to TRBD2 covers 10 bases. The CDR3 has 17 residues. Unmatched junction bases numbered 10, after V lost 4 bases and J lost 2 bases. Germline loops: CDR1 MDHEN, CDR2 SYDVKM. The DNA for the CDR3 is TGTGCCAGCAGTTCCCTCCCTAGCGGGGGTTATCAAGAGACCCAGTACTTC. Residues: CASSSLPSGGYQETQYF.

The sample holds many counts of this clonotype. The chain links TRBV7-8 to TRBJ2-5; TRBD1 agrees at 7 bases. This CDR3 region has 13 residues. Losses at the gene ends were 1 base for V and 5 bases for J; bases not matched to a gene: 1. Germline V gene sequence: CDR1 SGHVS, CDR2 FQNEAQ. CDR3 DNA sequence: TGTGCCAGCAGCTTAGACAGGGGTGAGACCCAGTACTTC. Its protein product is CASSLDRGETQYF.